A single sample gave rise to the 23 T cell receptor beta chains below, sequenced in a study of blood T cells in healthy people across ages. A sample-barcoded 5' primer and a J-beta primer mix were used in a second PCR of about 7 to 11 cycles. Using its own MiXCR run on the 5' RACE reads, TCRdb lists one record per CDR3 protein. The table has around 780,000 distinct CDR3 sequences, roughly 25% seen once. The same sample was also used in a study of T cells of mothers and their children.

Sequenced: blood. Receptor source: a boy aged 5-17 years in good health.

The chain carries TRBV12-3 or TRBV12-4 and TRBJ2-5; D not certain. The end of the DNA fits TRBJ2-7 better, so the J call may be wrong. The CDR3 sequence is 12 residues long. The CDR3 nucleotides are TGTGCCAGCAGTTTACACATTTACGAGCAGTACTTC. Translation gives CASSLHIYEQYF.

This clonotype came up a few times. The chain employs TRBV20-1 and TRBJ2-3, with 7 bases lining up with TRBD2. This CDR3 comprises 14 residues. Germline-derived CDR1 and CDR2 are DFQATT and SNEGSKA (reference sequence). J gave up 4 bases and V 5 bases, and 9 bases lay outside the gene matches. CDR3 in amino acids: CSAPGRGDPDTQYF. CDR3 sequence (DNA): TGCAGTGCTCCAGGACGGGGGGACCCAGATACGCAGTATTTT.

This clonotype was seen a few times. This sequence joins TRBV20-1 and TRBJ2-5; TRBD2 aligns across 8 bases. Germline V gives CDR1 DFQATT, CDR2 SNEGSKA (reference sequence). The trim removed 5 bases at V and 5 bases at J, leaving 13 bases unmatched. This CDR3 is 15 amino acids long. CDR3 in amino acids: CSAGGASGSGETQYF. The CDR3 nucleotides are TGCAGTGCTGGGGGGGCTAGCGGGTCAGGGGAGACCCAGTACTTC.

This clonotype is a singleton in its sample. This chain uses TRBV29-1 with TRBJ2-7, with D possibly TRBD1 on 5 matching bases. This CDR3 contains 11 residues. Germline-derived CDR1 and CDR2 are SQVTM and ANQGSEA. The ends were cut back, 5 bases at V and 3 bases at J, with 8 bases in the middle. CDR3 protein: CSVSQGYEQYF. The DNA for the CDR3 is TGCAGCGTTTCCCAGGGCTACGAGCAGTACTTC.

This clonotype occurred a few times. The chain joins TRBV28 to TRBJ2-3; 7 bases match TRBD2. The CDR3 extends over 14 amino acids. The germline CDR1 and CDR2 sequences are MDHEN and SYDVKM. Trimming took 5 bases from V and 5 from J; bases not matched to a gene: 7. CDR3 loop: CASSDRLAIDTQYF. The CDR3 DNA is TGTGCCAGCAGTGACCGACTAGCCATAGATACGCAGTATTTT.

The V gene is TRBV28, the J gene TRBJ2-1; 8 nucleotides align to TRBD1. J lost 7 bases, V lost 8 bases, and 7 bases had no gene match. Germline CDR1 reads MDHEN; CDR2 reads SYDVKM. This CDR3 region has 13 residues. The CDR3: CASGETGVNEQFF. The DNA of the CDR3 is TGTGCCAGCGGGGAGACAGGGGTAAATGAGCAGTTCTTC.

The chain recombines TRBV12-3 or TRBV12-4 with TRBJ2-1; a weak D match, TRBD1 (5 bases). V shed 11 bases and J shed 4 bases, with 15 bases lying between them. This CDR3 has 13 amino acids. CDR3 sequence (DNA): TGTGCCGGCAAACTCAGGGTTTACAATGAGCAGTTCTTC. This gives the protein CAGKLRVYNEQFF.

This clonotype has a count of ten or more. The rearrangement links TRBV20-1 to TRBJ2-5; 8 bases are shared with TRBD1. CDR3 length: 13 amino acids. Germline loops: CDR1 DFQATT, CDR2 SNEGSKA (reference sequence). The CDR3: CSASGGLQETQYF. CDR3 bases: TGCAGCGCATCAGGGGGCCTACAGGAGACCCAGTACTTC.

CDR3 region: CSASDLNAPNQYF. CDR3 coding DNA: TGCAGTGCTAGTGACCTGAACGCACCCAATCAGTACTTC. This chain connects TRBV20-1 to TRBJ2-7, with unresolved D. The germline CDR1 and CDR2 sequences are DFQATT and SNEGSKA (reference sequence). V lost 3 bases and J lost 10, with 19 bases in between. The CDR3 sequence is 13 residues long.

The genes are TRBV6-5 and TRBJ2-2; weak D call: TRBD1 (6 bases). CDR1 and CDR2 from the germline V gene are MNHEY and SVGAGI. The CDR3 length is 16 residues. V gave up 0 bases and J gave up 5 bases, with 13 bases separating them. CDR3 residues: CASSYSILGGTGELFF. In DNA, the CDR3 is TGTGCCAGCAGTTACTCGATTTTAGGGGGAACCGGGGAGCTGTTTTTT.

The CDR3 is CASSIGTLYQETQYF. CDR3 DNA sequence: TGTGCCAGCAGCATCGGGACTTTGTACCAAGAGACCCAGTACTTC. J is TRBJ2-5 and V is TRBV9, with a weak D call TRBD2 (6 bases). CDR3 length: 15 amino acids. CDR1 is SGDLS, CDR2 YYNGEE, per germline. Trimming removed 4 bases at V and 0 bases at J, with 13 bases between.

This chain connects TRBV28 to TRBJ2-2, with no clear D. The CDR3 extends over 14 amino acids. CDR1 and CDR2 (germline): MDHEN, SYDVKM. Trimming shortened V by 5 bases and J by 1 base, and 8 bases separated the two germline ends. The CDR3 protein is CASSAYLNTGELFF. DNA of the CDR3: TGTGCCAGCAGTGCCTATCTGAACACCGGGGAGCTGTTTTTT.

The V call is TRBV7-9, the J call TRBJ1-1, with TRBD1 as a possible D gene (6 bases). The germline V gene encodes CDR1 SEHNR and CDR2 FQNEAQ (reference sequence). The V gene lost 5 bases and the J gene lost 2 bases, with 18 bases spanning the gap. There are 16 residues in the CDR3. CDR3: CASSGRPRTVNTEAFF. CDR3 in DNA: TGTGCCAGCAGCGGACGGCCGAGGACAGTCAACACTGAAGCTTTCTTT.

The chain employs TRBV12-3 or TRBV12-4 and TRBJ2-5, with 7 nucleotides matching TRBD1. V dropped 4 bases and J dropped 5; count of bases not matched to a gene: 4. The CDR3 sequence is 13 residues long. Here the CDR3 reads CASSSTGLETQYF. The CDR3 nucleotides are TGTGCCAGCAGTTCGACAGGGCTCGAGACCCAGTACTTC.

This clonotype showed up just a few times. The rearrangement joins TRBV12-3 or TRBV12-4 to TRBJ1-2; D unresolved. Trimming took off 1 base at V and 7 bases at J, with 13 bases between the two ends. The CDR3 sequence is 14 residues long. DNA of the CDR3: TGTGCCAGCAGTTTAGGATTGTGGTTCTCTGGCTACACCTTC. It translates to CASSLGLWFSGYTF.

This clonotype was detected a few times. The chain uses TRBV7-2 and TRBJ2-5; D gene ambiguous. The DNA end is a closer match to TRBJ2-1, so the J assignment may be wrong. Germline V gene lookup returns CDR1 SGHTA and CDR2 FQGNSA. This CDR3 comprises 14 residues. The CDR3 DNA reads TGTGCCAGCAGCTTAAGGTTCAACCCATCGGGGCAGTTCTTC. It is translated as CASSLRFNPSGQFF.

This clonotype was seen a handful of times. The chain links TRBV29-1 to TRBJ2-4; a possible D gene is TRBD1 (6 bases). The CDR3 consists of 13 residues. Looked up from germline, CDR1 is SQVTM and CDR2 is ANQGSEA. The V end was cut by 4 bases, the J end by 14 bases, with 21 bases between. For the CDR3, the DNA is TGCAGCGTTGCAAGAACTACCGGGACACCGGAGTACTTC. Its protein product is CSVARTTGTPEYF.

The chain has TRBV7-9 and TRBJ1-4; 8 bases line up with TRBD1. In germline, CDR1 is SEHNR, CDR2 FQNEAQ (reference sequence). CDR3 length equals 16 residues. V dropped 1 base and J dropped 1; count of bases not matched to a gene: 2. CDR3 protein: CASSLGDRGTNEKLFF. CDR3 DNA sequence: TGTGCCAGCAGCTTAGGCGACAGGGGAACTAATGAAAAACTGTTTTTT.

The rearrangement links TRBV11-2 to TRBJ2-5; maybe TRBD1 (5 bases). V was cut by 4 bases and J by 4 bases, with 13 bases left in between. The V gene's germline CDR1 is SGHAT and CDR2 FQNNGV. The CDR3 length is 14 residues. The CDR3 sequence: CASSSYKGRETQYF. The DNA for the CDR3 is TGTGCCAGCAGCTCCTATAAGGGGCGAGAGACCCAGTACTTC.

This chain uses TRBV5-1 with TRBJ2-7; D could derive from TRBD1 or TRBD2 (5 bases each). CDR1 and CDR2 from the germline V gene are SGHRS and YFSETQ. V gave up 4 bases and J gave up 1 base, with 15 bases separating them. The CDR3 consists of 15 residues. The chain's CDR3 is CASSGTGTASYEQYF. CDR3 nucleotides: TGCGCCAGCAGCGGGACCGGGACCGCTTCCTACGAGCAGTACTTC.

The rearrangement uses TRBV12-3 or TRBV12-4 and TRBJ1-1; 7 bases agree with TRBD1. Trimming cost V 5 bases and J 1 base; bases outside gene matches: 7. The CDR3 contains 15 residues. The CDR3: CASSDRQGQNTEAFF. For the CDR3, the DNA is TGTGCCAGCAGTGACCGACAGGGCCAGAACACTGAAGCTTTCTTT.

This clonotype came up a few times. The chain recombines TRBV10-3 with TRBJ2-7; D is unresolved. The germline V and J ends were trimmed by 4 bases and 2 bases, with 12 bases remaining between them. CDR3 size: 14 residues. The germline V gene has CDR1 ENHRY and CDR2 SYGVKD. The CDR3 sequence is CAISARNRPYEQYF. CDR3 coding DNA: TGTGCCATCAGTGCAAGGAACCGACCCTACGAGCAGTACTTC.

This clonotype was counted a few times. V gene TRBV11-2 combines with J gene TRBJ1-2; D unclear. Trimming pared 5 bases from V and 2 bases from J, leaving 18 bases between. The CDR3 is 16 amino acids. CDR1 and CDR2 from the germline V gene are SGHAT and FQNNGV. CDR3 protein: CASSALSGRQNYGYTF. CDR3 DNA: TGTGCCAGCAGCGCCCTTTCGGGGAGGCAGAACTATGGCTACACCTTC. Drawing the rest from reference TRBV11-2 and TRBJ1-2, the complete variable domain is EAGVAQSPRYKIIEKRQSVAFWCNPISGHATLYWYQQILGQGPKLLIQFQNNGVVDDSQLPKDRFSAERLKGVDSTLKIQPAKLEDSAVYLCASSALSGRQNYGYTFGSGTRLTVV.